The text below deals with one T cell receptor beta chain. What it binds is not known. A multiplex PCR was run with 60 Vbeta primers and 13 Jbeta primers. Produced via immunoSEQ multiplex PCR; TCRdb's table is partial and in-frame only. The sample's table shows some 120,000 clones. The sample comes from a study of cytomegalovirus exposure and HLA in healthy donors. General observations from the study: Most TCR sequences were seen very rarely across donors, but some public TCRs occurred in many. The investigators catalogued 150 to 200 TCR beta chains as cytomegalovirus-associated.

The CDR3 consists of 16 residues. The chain is built from TRBV21-1 and TRBJ2-7; the table's D call of TRBD1 was not tested on the DNA. TRBV21-1 is described as a pseudogene. The sequencing sample was made of PBMCs. The TCR was taken from a woman aged 60-75 years in good health and CMV-seronegative. The CDR3 nucleotides are TGTGCCCCCCCCGGCCCGGGACAGGGGAGGGTCTACGAGCAGTACTTC. Translating it yields CAPPGPGQGRVYEQYF.